These 20 T cell receptor beta chains came from one sample sequenced in a study of blood T cells in healthy people across ages. The use of a sample-barcoded 5' primer and a J-beta primer mix characterized a second PCR of roughly 7 to 12 cycles. TCRdb processed the 5' RACE reads anew with MiXCR; each CDR3 protein has one entry. This sample has 700,000 to 950,000 distinct CDR3 sequences, with roughly 43% found just once. The sequenced sample was blood. These receptors all come from a woman in her sixties in good health.

This rearrangement joins TRBV27 to TRBJ1-5; no firm D call. Germline V lookup: CDR1 MNHEY, CDR2 SMNVEV (reference sequence). The V gene lost 3 bases and the J gene lost 0 bases, with 6 bases spanning the gap. CDR3 length: 14 amino acids. The CDR3 DNA sequence: TGTGCCAGCAGTTTTGTGGATAGCAATCAGCCCCAGCATTTT. Encoded protein: CASSFVDSNQPQHF.

This clonotype has more than one count but fewer than ten. The chain carries TRBV12-3 or TRBV12-4 and TRBJ2-4, with 8 bases aligning to TRBD2. This CDR3 has 15 amino acids. V shed 5 bases and J 15 bases; nucleotides not matched to a gene: 18. In nucleotides, the CDR3 is TGTGCCAGCAGTCCGGGCCCCGGTAGCGGGGTCGAGGGGTACTTC. It translates to CASSPGPGSGVEGYF.

This chain joins TRBV20-1 and TRBJ2-3; 8 nucleotides match TRBD2. Germline V gene sequence: CDR1 DFQATT, CDR2 SNEGSKA (reference sequence). Trimming took 4 bases from V and 3 from J; bases not matched to a gene: 15. CDR3 size: 17 residues. The CDR3 region is CSATSLGSRGGTDTQYF. CDR3 bases: TGCAGTGCTACCTCCCTGGGTAGCCGGGGGGGTACAGATACGCAGTATTTT.

J is TRBJ1-2 and V is TRBV20-1; D unclear. The CDR3 length is 12 residues. CDR1 and CDR2 from the germline V gene are DFQATT and SNEGSKA (reference sequence). The V end lost 0 bases, the J end lost 6 bases, and 8 bases lay between the germline ends. CDR3 coding DNA: TGCAGTGCTAGAGATCTCAGCGATGGCTACACCTTC. Translating gives CSARDLSDGYTF.

This clonotype occurred a few times. The J gene is TRBJ2-7, the V gene TRBV10-3, with D hard to call. Looked up from germline, CDR1 is ENHRY and CDR2 is SYGVKD. The CDR3 is 13 amino acids. V dropped 8 bases and J dropped 2 bases, with 13 bases sitting between them. The CDR3 region is CAIRAGITYEQYF. In DNA, the CDR3 is TGTGCCATCCGAGCTGGGATTACCTACGAGCAGTACTTC.

The chain couples TRBV12-3 or TRBV12-4 to TRBJ2-1; the D gene is possibly TRBD2 (5 bases). V was trimmed by 3 bases and J by 1 base, leaving 13 bases between them. The CDR3 length is 16 residues. DNA of the CDR3: TGTGCCAGCAGTTTTGCAGGAGCGGAGTCCTACAATGAGCAGTTCTTC. Translating it yields CASSFAGAESYNEQFF.

This clonotype was observed a few times. The chain links TRBV7-2 to TRBJ1-4, with TRBD1 as a possible D gene (6 bases). V lost 5 bases and J 7 bases, leaving 17 bases between the germline ends. The V gene's germline CDR1 is SGHTA and CDR2 FQGNSA. The CDR3 has 15 amino acids. The CDR3 loop is CASSPRGQGGEKLFF. The CDR3 coding sequence is TGTGCCAGCAGCCCCCGGGGGCAAGGGGGTGAAAAACTGTTTTTT.

The chain recombines TRBV12-3 or TRBV12-4 with TRBJ2-1; 8 bases are a match to TRBD2. The CDR3 runs to 16 residues. V trimming: 3 bases; J trimming: 8 bases; junction bases outside the gene matches: 12. The CDR3 sequence is CASSFSGAGGGDEQFF. CDR3 sequence (DNA): TGTGCCAGCAGTTTCTCAGGGGCGGGAGGAGGTGATGAGCAGTTCTTC.

The CDR3 spells CASSAGRAAGNEQFF. CDR3 bases: TGTGCCAGCAGCGCGGGCAGGGCTGCGGGCAATGAGCAGTTCTTC. The chain carries TRBV9 and TRBJ2-1; D is tentatively TRBD1 or TRBD2 (5 bases each). Trimming stripped 3 bases from V and 6 bases from J, with 16 bases between. The CDR3 totals 15 residues. Germline CDR1 is SGDLS and CDR2 is YYNGEE.

This clonotype was observed many times. This chain uses TRBV7-3 with TRBJ2-6; D is ambiguous. Germline V gives CDR1 SGHTA, CDR2 FQGTGA. With 2 bases removed from V and 1 base from J, the gap between germline ends came to 12 bases. The length of the CDR3 is 17 residues. Written as DNA, the CDR3 is TGTGCCAGCAGCTTAGCCCCTCTGGGTTCTGGGGCCAACGTCCTGACTTTC. Translating it yields CASSLAPLGSGANVLTF.

The chain employs TRBV24-1 and TRBJ2-3, with 12 bases fitting TRBD2. This CDR3 contains 18 residues. Germline V CDR1 and CDR2: KGHDR, SFDVKD. J was trimmed by 2 bases and V by 3 bases; bases with no gene match: 8. In DNA form, the CDR3 reads TGTGCCACCAGTGATGCTCCCGGGACTAGCGGGTACACAGATACGCAGTATTTT. Its protein product is CATSDAPGTSGYTDTQYF.

The V and J genes are TRBV10-3 and TRBJ1-4; D remains unclear. From germline, CDR1 is ENHRY and CDR2 SYGVKD. Trimming removed 8 bases from V and 5 bases from J, with 12 bases in between. This CDR3 has 13 amino acids. DNA of the CDR3: TGTGCCATCGGTGGGAGCGAGAATGAAAAACTGTTTTTT. This sequence encodes CAIGGSENEKLFF.

The chain employs TRBV3-1 and TRBJ2-6; D is uncertain. Per germline, CDR1 LGHDT and CDR2 YNNKEL (reference sequence). The CDR3 totals 15 residues. V dropped 3 bases and J dropped 4 bases, with 10 bases sitting between them. The CDR3 sequence: CASSQTATGANVLTF. Here the CDR3 DNA reads TGTGCCAGCAGCCAGACCGCGACCGGGGCCAACGTCCTGACTTTC.

The table lists this clonotype with many counts. The chain is built from TRBV12-3 or TRBV12-4 and TRBJ2-5; 10 positions agree with TRBD1. V was pared by 6 bases and J by 6 bases, with 7 bases of the junction left unmatched. This CDR3 spans 14 amino acids. The CDR3 reads CASSPTGGAQTQYF. CDR3 sequence (DNA): TGTGCCAGCAGCCCGACAGGGGGCGCGCAGACCCAGTACTTC.

The CDR3 loop reads CASSVAREKEQYF. The CDR3 DNA reads as TGTGCCAGCAGTGTAGCCAGGGAGAAGGAGCAGTACTTC. This chain links TRBV6-1 with TRBJ2-7; D assignment may be TRBD1 or TRBD2 (5 bases each). The CDR3 runs 13 residues. The V end lost 4 bases, the J end lost 7 bases, and 14 bases lay between the germline ends. Germline V gene sequence: CDR1 MNHNS, CDR2 SASEGT.

V gene TRBV7-2 combines with J gene TRBJ2-1, with D tentatively TRBD1 (5 bases). The CDR3 runs to 15 residues. Trimming removed 7 bases at V and 2 bases at J, with 15 bases between. Per the germline V gene, CDR1 is SGHTA and CDR2 is FQGNSA. CDR3 sequence (DNA): TGTGCCAGCAACCTTGACAGACCGACCTACAATGAGCAGTTCTTC. Translation: CASNLDRPTYNEQFF.

The CDR3 coding sequence is TGTGCCAGCAGCCAAGATTATAATCCATCCGGCTACACCTTC. Its translation is CASSQDYNPSGYTF. The chain combines TRBV4-2 with TRBJ1-2; unclear D gene. With 0 bases removed from V and 8 bases from J, the gap between germline ends came to 13 bases. The germline V gene has CDR1 LGHNA and CDR2 YNFKEQ. CDR3 length: 14 residues.

This chain connects TRBV6-2 or TRBV6-3 to TRBJ2-3, with 9 positions matching TRBD2. Unmatched junction bases numbered 3, after V lost 1 base and J lost 1 base. The CDR3 extends over 16 amino acids. CDR1 is MNHEY, CDR2 SVGEGT, per germline. The CDR3 nucleotides read TGTGCCAGCAGTTACTTTAGCGGGGGAGGCACAGATACGCAGTATTTT. This gives the protein CASSYFSGGGTDTQYF.

This clonotype was observed a handful of times. The rearrangement links TRBV20-1 to TRBJ2-7; 9 bases align to TRBD1. The CDR3 length is 16 residues. Germline CDR1 is DFQATT and CDR2 is SNEGSKA (reference sequence). V lost 3 bases, J lost 0 bases, and 9 bases stayed unmatched. The CDR3 here is CSAREGQGFSSYEQYF. CDR3 DNA sequence: TGCAGTGCTAGGGAGGGACAGGGCTTCAGCTCCTACGAGCAGTACTTC.

The V gene is TRBV6-2 or TRBV6-3, the J gene TRBJ2-1; TRBD2 matches 11 bases. Germline trimming cut 6 bases from V and 8 bases from J; bases unmatched to any gene: 18. The germline V gene has CDR1 MNHEY and CDR2 SVGEGT. This CDR3 contains 18 residues. The CDR3: CASSRFPQLAGVGDEQFF. The CDR3 coding sequence is TGTGCCAGCAGCAGATTCCCCCAACTAGCGGGGGTTGGTGATGAGCAGTTCTTC.